The present T cell receptor beta chain was sequenced within a study of shared clonotypes between healthy human individuals. Findings and caveats of the study: The sampled material consisted only of blood, and tissue repertoires are likely to differ. Estimated richness was generally greater in naive than memory subsets.

This clone was recorded only once. Its antigen remains unidentified. Naive CD8 cells comprised CD45RO-negative, CCR7-positively selected cells, excluding terminally differentiated effector memory CD45RA+ cells. V lost 9 bases to trimming and J lost 7 bases, with 18 bases between them. The CDR3 is 13 residues long. From germline, CDR1 is SGHTA and CDR2 FQGTGA. Tens of thousands of T cell genomes (around 0.2 ug DNA) went into each sorted-subset replicate. TCRdb's table, derived via immunoSEQ multiplex PCR, lists solely in-frame clones and lacks some. The sample shows hundreds of thousands of clones, approximately 96% of them seen only once.

J is TRBJ1-1 and V is TRBV7-3, with D unresolved. Sequenced sample: naive CD8+ T cells sorted from blood. This receptor was taken from a woman under 40 in good health. Here the CDR3 DNA reads TGTGCCAGTTCTAAGCCCCCCAAGAGTGAAGCTTTCTTT. It codes for CASSKPPKSEAFF. Supplemented by reference TRBV7-3 and TRBJ1-1, the full variable domain reads GAGVSQTPSNKVTEKGKYVELRCDPISGHTALYWYRQSLGQGPEFLIYFQGTGAADDSGLPNDRFFAVRPEGSVSTLKIQRTERGDSAVYLCASSKPPKSEAFFGQGTRLTVV.